These 16 T cell receptor beta chains share one sample of origin, sequenced in a study of OX40 agonist ivuxolimab in advanced cancers. Clones were read by immunoSEQ multiplex PCR, and TCRdb kept only the in-frame ones, dropping some. The table includes under 65,000 clones, about nine tenths detected once. The sample consisted of CD4+ or CD8+ T cells sorted from blood, taken in a trial of the OX40 agonist ivuxolimab. These receptors all come from an adult with an advanced solid tumor such as melanoma, head and neck, liver or kidney cancer.

This clone was seen only once. The chain recombines TRBV7-2 with TRBJ2-3; D remains unclear. Germline CDR1 is SGHTA and CDR2 is FQGNSA. This CDR3 contains 15 residues. Trimming cost V 1 base and J 5 bases, with 13 bases left between them. The CDR3 DNA reads TGTGCCAGCAGCTTAGGCGATGGAGCTGTAGATACGCAGTATTTT. Translating it yields CASSLGDGAVDTQYF.

The gene calls are TRBV11-2 and TRBJ1-2; D is unresolved. The CDR3 runs to 12 residues. The V gene lost 3 bases and the J gene lost 10 bases, with 12 bases spanning the gap. In germline, CDR1 is SGHAT, CDR2 FQNNGV. CDR3: CASSFRATPYTF. The CDR3, as DNA: TGTGCCAGCAGCTTCCGGGCGACACCCTACACCTTC.

This chain joins TRBV4-1 and TRBJ2-6; 9 bases line up with TRBD1. CDR3 length: 17 residues. The trim removed 8 bases at V and 1 base at J, leaving 9 bases unmatched. Germline-derived CDR1 and CDR2 are MGHRA and YSYEKL. The CDR3 DNA reads as TGCGCCAGCGCCCCGGGACAGGGAAGGTCTGGGGCCAACGTCCTGACTTTC. Residues: CASAPGQGRSGANVLTF.

V and J are TRBV5-5 and TRBJ2-5; TRBD1 or TRBD2 may be the D gene (5 bases each). V dropped 5 bases and J dropped 5 bases, with 16 bases sitting between them. The CDR3 covers 14 residues. Per germline, CDR1 SGHKS and CDR2 YYEKEE (reference sequence). This CDR3 is CASRWGVGEETQYF. CDR3 coding DNA: TGTGCCAGCAGGTGGGGAGTAGGGGAGGAGACCCAGTACTTC. Using reference TRBV5-5 and TRBJ2-5 for the parts outside the CDR3, the full variable domain is DAGVTQSPTHLIKTRGQQVTLRCSPISGHKSVSWYQQVLGQGPQFIFQYYEKEERGRGNFPDRFSARQFPNYSSELNVNALLLGDSALYLCASRWGVGEETQYFGPGTRLLVL.

In its sample, this clone was seen a few times. The chain uses TRBV7-3 and TRBJ2-7, with a tentative D call TRBD2 (7 bases). The CDR3 runs to 13 residues. V was cut by 5 bases and J by 6 bases, with 14 bases left in between. From germline, CDR1 is SGHTA and CDR2 FQGTGA. The CDR3 protein is CASSRGTNGEQYF. The CDR3 nucleotides are TGTGCCAGCAGCAGGGGGACTAATGGCGAGCAGTACTTC.

This clone is medium-sized within its sample. This CDR3 is CATAGTGVNNEQFF. CDR3 nucleotides: TGTGCCACCGCCGGGACAGGGGTTAACAATGAGCAGTTCTTC. The V call is TRBV7-9, the J call TRBJ2-1; 10 bases match TRBD1. The V segment lost 10 bases and the J segment 5 bases; nucleotides outside the gene matches: 8. CDR1 is SEHNR and CDR2 is FQNEAQ in the germline V gene (reference sequence). This CDR3 has 14 residues. The entire variable domain, with the rest obtained from reference TRBV7-9 and TRBJ2-1, is as follows: DTGVSQNPRHKITKRGQNVTFRCDPISEHNRLYWYRQTLGQGPEFLTYFQNEAQLEKSRLLSDRFSAERPKGSFSTLEIQRTEQGDSAMYLCATAGTGVNNEQFFGPGTRLTVL.

V usage is TRBV5-4 and J usage is TRBJ1-5, with unresolved D. The CDR3 loop spans 14 amino acids. V lost 0 bases and J 9 bases, leaving 13 bases between the germline ends. Looked up from germline, CDR1 is SGHNT and CDR2 is YYREEE (reference sequence). CDR3 loop: CASSLVGDPGPQHF. CDR3 DNA: TGTGCCAGCAGCTTGGTTGGGGATCCGGGGCCCCAGCATTTT.

The chain is built from TRBV29-1 and TRBJ2-2; TRBD1 agrees at 7 bases. This CDR3 has 12 amino acids. The junction had 2 bases not matched to a gene; V was cut back by 6 bases and J by 4 bases. The germline gives CDR1 SQVTM, CDR2 ANQGSEA. As DNA, the CDR3 is TGCAGCGTCGCAGGGGGCACCGGGGAGCTGTTTTTT. Translating it yields CSVAGGTGELFF.

V is TRBV5-1 and J is TRBJ2-5, with D perhaps matching TRBD1 (5 bases). CDR3 size: 14 residues. V lost 0 bases, J lost 4 bases, and 10 bases lay in between. The germline CDR1 and CDR2 sequences are SGHRS and YFSETQ. The CDR3 sequence is CASSLEGAGETQYF. The CDR3 region has the DNA TGCGCCAGCAGCTTGGAAGGGGCAGGAGAGACCCAGTACTTC.

This clone occurred once. The chain has TRBV7-9 and TRBJ1-2, with D possibly being TRBD1 (6 bases). The CDR3 has 14 amino acids. The germline gives CDR1 SEHNR, CDR2 FQNEAQ (reference sequence). V was clipped by 3 bases and J by 7 bases, with 15 bases between them. The CDR3 is CASSFNRVAGGYTF. As DNA, the CDR3 is TGTGCCAGCAGCTTTAACAGGGTGGCCGGTGGCTACACCTTC.

This clone was seen a handful of times. This chain joins TRBV10-3 and TRBJ1-1; no reliable D call. Trimming stripped 3 bases from V and 2 bases from J, with 1 base between. CDR1 is ENHRY, CDR2 SYGVKD, per germline. CDR3 size: 11 residues. The DNA of the CDR3 is TGTGCCATCAGTGACAACACTGAAGCTTTCTTT. Translation gives CAISDNTEAFF.

V is TRBV19 and J is TRBJ1-1; no firm D call. Deletions cut 3 bases from V and 0 bases from J, with 8 bases between. The germline CDR1 and CDR2 sequences are LNHDA and SQIVND (reference sequence). This CDR3 has 14 amino acids. CDR3 in DNA: TGTGCCAGTAGTATGGGCCAGTTGAACACTGAAGCTTTCTTT. Amino acid sequence: CASSMGQLNTEAFF. The variable domain in full, completed from reference TRBV19 and TRBJ1-1, reads DGGITQSPKYLFRKEGQNVTLSCEQNLNHDAMYWYRQDPGQGLRLIYYSQIVNDFQKGDIAEGYSVSREKKESFPLTVTSAQKNPTAFYLCASSMGQLNTEAFFGQGTRLTVV.

J is TRBJ2-7 and V is TRBV11-2; weak D call: TRBD1 (6 bases). V was trimmed by 3 bases and J by 2 bases, leaving 17 bases between them. The CDR3 is 16 residues long. Germline CDR1 is SGHAT and CDR2 is FQNNGV. Here the CDR3 DNA reads TGTGCCAGCAGCTTCCAGGGGAGTGTGGGTCCCTACGAGCAGTACTTC. It encodes CASSFQGSVGPYEQYF.

The chain couples TRBV30 to TRBJ2-2, with D hard to call. V lost 4 bases to trimming and J lost 1 base, with 10 bases between them. Germline CDR1 GTSNPN, CDR2 SVGIG (reference sequence). CDR3 length: 14 amino acids. The CDR3 protein is CAWISTLNTGELFF. The CDR3 nucleotides read TGTGCCTGGATCAGTACCCTGAACACCGGGGAGCTGTTTTTT.

This rearrangement joins TRBV21-1 to TRBJ1-5. TRBV21-1 is a pseudogene. This CDR3 contains 15 residues. CDR3 DNA: TGTGCCAGCAGCTGCCGCCGAGCTTTGGGACAGCCCCAGCATTTT. Its protein is CASSCRRALGQPQHF.

This clone was observed a single time. The chain is built from TRBV4-1 and TRBJ2-2; 11 nucleotides align to TRBD2. This CDR3 spans 15 amino acids. CDR1 MGHRA and CDR2 YSYEKL come from the germline V gene. The ends lost 6 bases at V and 4 bases at J; junction bases unmatched: 4. The CDR3 nucleotides are TGCGCCAGCAGACTTAGCGGGAGGGTCACCGGGGAGCTGTTTTTT. Translating it yields CASRLSGRVTGELFF.